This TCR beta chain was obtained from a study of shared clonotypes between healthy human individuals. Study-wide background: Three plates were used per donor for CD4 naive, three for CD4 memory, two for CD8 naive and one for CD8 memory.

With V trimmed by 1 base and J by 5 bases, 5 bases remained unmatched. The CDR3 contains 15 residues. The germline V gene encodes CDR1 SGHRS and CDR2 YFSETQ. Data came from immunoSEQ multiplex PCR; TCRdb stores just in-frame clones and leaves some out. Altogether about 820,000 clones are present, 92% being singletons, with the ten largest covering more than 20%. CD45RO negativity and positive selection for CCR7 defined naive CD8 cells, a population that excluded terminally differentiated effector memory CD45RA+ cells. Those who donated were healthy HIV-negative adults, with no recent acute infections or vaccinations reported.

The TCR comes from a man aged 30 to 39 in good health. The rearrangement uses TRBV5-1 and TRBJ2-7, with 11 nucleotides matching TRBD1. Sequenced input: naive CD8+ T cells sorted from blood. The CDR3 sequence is CASSLPDRGLDEQYF. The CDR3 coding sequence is TGCGCCAGCAGCTTGCCGGACAGGGGGCTGGACGAGCAGTACTTC.